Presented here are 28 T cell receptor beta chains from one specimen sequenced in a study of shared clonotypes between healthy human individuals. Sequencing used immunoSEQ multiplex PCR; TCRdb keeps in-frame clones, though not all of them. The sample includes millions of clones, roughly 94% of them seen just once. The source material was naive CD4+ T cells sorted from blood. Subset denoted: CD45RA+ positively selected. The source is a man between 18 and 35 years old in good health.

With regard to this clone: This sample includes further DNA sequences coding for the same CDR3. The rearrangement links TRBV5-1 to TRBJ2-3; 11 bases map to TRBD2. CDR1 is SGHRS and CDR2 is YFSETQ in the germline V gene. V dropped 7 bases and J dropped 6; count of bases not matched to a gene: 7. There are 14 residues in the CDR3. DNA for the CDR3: TGCGCCAGCTCCCCGGGACTAGCGGCTGATACGCAGTATTTT. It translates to CASSPGLAADTQYF.

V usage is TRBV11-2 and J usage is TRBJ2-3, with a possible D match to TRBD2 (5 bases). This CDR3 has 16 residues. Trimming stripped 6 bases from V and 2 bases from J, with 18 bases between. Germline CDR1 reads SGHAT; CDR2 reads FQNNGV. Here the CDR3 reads CASSNLGVFSTDTQYF. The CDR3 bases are TGTGCCAGCAGTAACTTGGGAGTCTTCTCCACAGATACGCAGTATTTT.

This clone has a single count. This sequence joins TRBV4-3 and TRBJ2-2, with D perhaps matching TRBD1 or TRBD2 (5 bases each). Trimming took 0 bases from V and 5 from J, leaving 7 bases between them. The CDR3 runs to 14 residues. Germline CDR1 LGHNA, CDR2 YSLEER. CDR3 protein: CASSQERGTGELFF. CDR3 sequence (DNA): TGCGCCAGCAGCCAAGAGAGGGGAACCGGGGAGCTGTTTTTT.

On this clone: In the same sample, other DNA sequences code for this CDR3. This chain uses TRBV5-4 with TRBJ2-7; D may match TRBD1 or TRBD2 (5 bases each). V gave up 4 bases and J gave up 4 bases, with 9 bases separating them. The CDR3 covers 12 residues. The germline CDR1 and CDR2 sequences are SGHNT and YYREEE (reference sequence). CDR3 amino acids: CASSRDGYEQYF. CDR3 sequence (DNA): TGTGCCAGCAGCAGGGACGGATACGAGCAGTACTTC.

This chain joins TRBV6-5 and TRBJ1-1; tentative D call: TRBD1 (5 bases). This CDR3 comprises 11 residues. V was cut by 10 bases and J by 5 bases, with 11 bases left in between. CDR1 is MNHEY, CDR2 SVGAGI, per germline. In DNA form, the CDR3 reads TGTGCCACCAACGGGGGTACTGAAGCTTTCTTT. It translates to CATNGGTEAFF.

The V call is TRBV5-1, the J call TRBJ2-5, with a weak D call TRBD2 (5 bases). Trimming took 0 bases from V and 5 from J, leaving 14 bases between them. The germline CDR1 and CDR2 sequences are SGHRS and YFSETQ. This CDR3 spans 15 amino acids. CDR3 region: CASSLGTGNKETQYF. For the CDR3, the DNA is TGCGCCAGCAGCTTGGGTACCGGGAATAAGGAGACCCAGTACTTC.

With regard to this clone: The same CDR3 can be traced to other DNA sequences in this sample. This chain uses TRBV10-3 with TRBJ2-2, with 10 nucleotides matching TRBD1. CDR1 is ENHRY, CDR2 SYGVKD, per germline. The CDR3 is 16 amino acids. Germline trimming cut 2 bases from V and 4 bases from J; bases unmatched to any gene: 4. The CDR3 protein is CAISEGTGASTGELFF. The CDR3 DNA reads TGTGCCATCAGTGAGGGGACAGGGGCTTCCACCGGGGAGCTGTTTTTT.

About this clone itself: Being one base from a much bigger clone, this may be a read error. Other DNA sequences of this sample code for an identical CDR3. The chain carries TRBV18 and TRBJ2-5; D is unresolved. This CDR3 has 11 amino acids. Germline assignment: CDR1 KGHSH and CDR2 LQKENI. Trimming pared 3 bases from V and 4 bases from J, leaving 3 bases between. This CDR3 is CASSPLETQYF. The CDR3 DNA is TGTGCCAGCTCACCCCTAGAGACCCAGTACTTC.

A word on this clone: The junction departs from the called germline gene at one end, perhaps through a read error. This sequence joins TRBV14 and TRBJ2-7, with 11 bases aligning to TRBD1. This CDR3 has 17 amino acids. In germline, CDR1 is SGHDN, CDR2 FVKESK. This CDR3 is CAGSRFPGQGVLYEQYF. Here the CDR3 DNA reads TGTGCCGGCAGCCGATTCCCGGGACAGGGGGTTTTATACGAGCAGTACTTC.

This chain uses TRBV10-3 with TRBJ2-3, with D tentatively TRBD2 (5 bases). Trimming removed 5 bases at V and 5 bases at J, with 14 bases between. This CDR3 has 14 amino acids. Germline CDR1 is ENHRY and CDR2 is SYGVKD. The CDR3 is CAISLSGPGDTQYF. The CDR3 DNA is TGTGCCATCAGTCTAAGCGGCCCGGGAGATACGCAGTATTTT.

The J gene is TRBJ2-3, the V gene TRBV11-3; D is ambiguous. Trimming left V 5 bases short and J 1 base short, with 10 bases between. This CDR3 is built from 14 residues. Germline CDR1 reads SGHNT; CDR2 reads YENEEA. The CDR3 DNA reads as TGTGCCAGCAGCCGGCCCCCCCGCACAGATACGCAGTATTTT. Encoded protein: CASSRPPRTDTQYF.

CDR3 DNA sequence: TGTGCCAGCAGCTTGACAAATTCACCCCTCCACTTT. It is translated as CASSLTNSPLHF. The rearrangement joins TRBV11-2 to TRBJ1-6; D unresolved. From germline, CDR1 is SGHAT and CDR2 FQNNGV. V lost 3 bases, J lost 7 bases, and 4 bases lay in between. This CDR3 contains 12 residues. Based on the CDR3 plus reference TRBV11-2 and TRBJ1-6, the full variable domain is EAGVAQSPRYKIIEKRQSVAFWCNPISGHATLYWYQQILGQGPKLLIQFQNNGVVDDSQLPKDRFSAERLKGVDSTLKIQPAKLEDSAVYLCASSLTNSPLHFGNGTRLTVT.

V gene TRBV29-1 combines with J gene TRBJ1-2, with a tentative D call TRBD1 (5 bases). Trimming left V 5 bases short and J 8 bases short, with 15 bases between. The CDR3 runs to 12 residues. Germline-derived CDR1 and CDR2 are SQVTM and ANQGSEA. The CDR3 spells CSVNRDSGGYTF. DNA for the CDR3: TGCAGCGTTAACCGGGACTCGGGGGGCTACACCTTC.

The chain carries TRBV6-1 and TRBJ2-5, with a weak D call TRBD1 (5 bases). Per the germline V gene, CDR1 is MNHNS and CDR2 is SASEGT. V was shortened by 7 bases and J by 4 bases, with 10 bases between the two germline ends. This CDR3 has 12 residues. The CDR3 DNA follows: TGTGCCAGCACCAGGGCCACAGAGACCCAGTACTTC. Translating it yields CASTRATETQYF.

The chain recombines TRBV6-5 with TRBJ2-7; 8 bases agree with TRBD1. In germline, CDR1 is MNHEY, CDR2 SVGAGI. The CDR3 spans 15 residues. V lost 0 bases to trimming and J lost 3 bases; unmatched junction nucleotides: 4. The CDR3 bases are TGTGCCAGCAGTTACTCGAGGACAGGGCTCTACGAGCAGTACTTC. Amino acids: CASSYSRTGLYEQYF.

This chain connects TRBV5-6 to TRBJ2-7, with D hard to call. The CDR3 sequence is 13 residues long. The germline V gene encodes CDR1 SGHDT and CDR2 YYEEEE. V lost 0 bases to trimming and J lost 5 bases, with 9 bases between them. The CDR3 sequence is CASSLAPVDEQYF. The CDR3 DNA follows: TGTGCCAGCAGCTTGGCTCCGGTCGACGAGCAGTACTTC. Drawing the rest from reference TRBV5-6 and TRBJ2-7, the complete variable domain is DAGVTQSPTHLIKTRGQQVTLRCSPKSGHDTVSWYQQALGQGPQFIFQYYEEEERQRGNFPDRFSGHQFPNYSSELNVNALLLGDSALYLCASSLAPVDEQYFGPGTRLTVT.

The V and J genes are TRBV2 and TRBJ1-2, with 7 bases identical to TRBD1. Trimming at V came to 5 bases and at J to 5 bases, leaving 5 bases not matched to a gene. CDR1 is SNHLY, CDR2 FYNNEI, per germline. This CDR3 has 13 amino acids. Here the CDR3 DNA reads TGTGCCAGCAGTCGGACAGGCCAATATGGCTACACCTTC. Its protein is CASSRTGQYGYTF.

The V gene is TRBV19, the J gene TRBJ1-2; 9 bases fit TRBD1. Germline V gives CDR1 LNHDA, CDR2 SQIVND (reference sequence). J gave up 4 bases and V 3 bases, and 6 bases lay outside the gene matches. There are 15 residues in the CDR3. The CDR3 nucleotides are TGTGCCAGTAGTATCACAGGGGGCGCATTCTATGGCTACACCTTC. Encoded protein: CASSITGGAFYGYTF.

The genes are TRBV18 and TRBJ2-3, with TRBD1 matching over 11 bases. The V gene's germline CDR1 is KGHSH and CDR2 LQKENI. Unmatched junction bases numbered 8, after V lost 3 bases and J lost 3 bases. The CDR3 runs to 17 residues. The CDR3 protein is CASSPPGTGGLTDTQYF. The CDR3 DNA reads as TGTGCCAGCTCACCCCCCGGGACAGGGGGTTTGACAGATACGCAGTATTTT.

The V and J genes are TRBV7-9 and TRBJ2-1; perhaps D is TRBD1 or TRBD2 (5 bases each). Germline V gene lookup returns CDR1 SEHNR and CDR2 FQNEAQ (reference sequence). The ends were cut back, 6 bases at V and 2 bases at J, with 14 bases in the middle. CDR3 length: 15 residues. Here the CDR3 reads CASSRQGATYNEQFF. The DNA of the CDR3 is TGTGCCAGCAGTCGGCAGGGAGCTACCTACAATGAGCAGTTCTTC.

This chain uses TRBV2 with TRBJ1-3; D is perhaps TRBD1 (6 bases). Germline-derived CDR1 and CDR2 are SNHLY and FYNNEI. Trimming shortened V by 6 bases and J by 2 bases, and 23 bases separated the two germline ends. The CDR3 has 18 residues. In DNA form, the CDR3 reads TGTGCCAGCAGAGAGGAGGGGGGTTGGAATAGGGCTGGAAACACCATATATTTT. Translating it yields CASREEGGWNRAGNTIYF.

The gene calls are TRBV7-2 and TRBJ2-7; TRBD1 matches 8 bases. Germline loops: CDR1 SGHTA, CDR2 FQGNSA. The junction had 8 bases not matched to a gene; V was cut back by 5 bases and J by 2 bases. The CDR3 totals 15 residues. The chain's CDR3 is CASSPDRGDPYEQYF. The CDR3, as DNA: TGTGCCAGCAGCCCAGACAGGGGAGATCCCTACGAGCAGTACTTC.

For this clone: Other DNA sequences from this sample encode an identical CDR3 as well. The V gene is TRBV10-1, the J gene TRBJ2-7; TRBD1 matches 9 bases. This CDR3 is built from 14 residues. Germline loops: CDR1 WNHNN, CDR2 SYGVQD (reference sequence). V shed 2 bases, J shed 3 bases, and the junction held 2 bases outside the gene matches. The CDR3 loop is CASSEGGQGYEQYF. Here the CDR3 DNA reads TGCGCCAGCAGTGAGGGGGGACAGGGCTACGAGCAGTACTTC.

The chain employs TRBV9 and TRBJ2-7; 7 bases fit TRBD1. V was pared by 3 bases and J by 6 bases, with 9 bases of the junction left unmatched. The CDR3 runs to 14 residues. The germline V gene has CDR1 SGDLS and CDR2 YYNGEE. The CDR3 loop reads CASSAGTAPPEQYF. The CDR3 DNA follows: TGTGCCAGCAGCGCTGGGACAGCTCCTCCCGAGCAGTACTTC.

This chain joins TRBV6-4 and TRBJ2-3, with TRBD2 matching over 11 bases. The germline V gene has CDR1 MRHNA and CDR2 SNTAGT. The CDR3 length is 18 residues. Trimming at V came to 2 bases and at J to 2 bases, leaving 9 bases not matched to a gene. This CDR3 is CASSDEVAGGLDTDTQYF. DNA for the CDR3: TGTGCCAGCAGTGACGAGGTAGCGGGGGGGCTTGACACAGATACGCAGTATTTT.

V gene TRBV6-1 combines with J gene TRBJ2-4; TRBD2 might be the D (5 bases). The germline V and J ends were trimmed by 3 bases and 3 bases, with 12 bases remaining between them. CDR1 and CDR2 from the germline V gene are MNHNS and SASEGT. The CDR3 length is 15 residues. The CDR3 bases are TGTGCCAGCAGTGATCCCGGACTCGGCAAAAACATTCAGTACTTC. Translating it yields CASSDPGLGKNIQYF.

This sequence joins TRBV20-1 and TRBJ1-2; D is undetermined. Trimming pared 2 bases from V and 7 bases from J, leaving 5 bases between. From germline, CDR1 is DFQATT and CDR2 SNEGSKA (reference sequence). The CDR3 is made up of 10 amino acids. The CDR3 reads CSARNVGYTF. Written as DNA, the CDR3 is TGCAGTGCTAGAAATGTTGGCTACACCTTC.

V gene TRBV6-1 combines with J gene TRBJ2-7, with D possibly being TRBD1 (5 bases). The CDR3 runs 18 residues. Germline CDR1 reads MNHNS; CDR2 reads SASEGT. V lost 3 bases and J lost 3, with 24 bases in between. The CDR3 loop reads CASSDREAGKVYSYEQYF. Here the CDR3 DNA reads TGTGCCAGCAGTGATAGAGAGGCAGGGAAGGTTTACAGCTACGAGCAGTACTTC.